What follows are 26 T cell receptor beta chains derived from one specimen sequenced in a study of PD-1 blockade in classical Hodgkin lymphoma. All the patients suffered relapse after autologous stem cell transplantation, and brentuximab vedotin exposure differed. The assay was immunoSEQ multiplex PCR, and TCRdb's table has in-frame clones only and misses some. The table includes 40,000 or so clones, about 90% detected once. This specimen consisted of peripheral blood mononuclear cells (PBMCs), obtained at baseline. All receptors come from a human donor with classical Hodgkin lymphoma.

The gene calls are TRBV4-2 and TRBJ2-2, with 12 bases lining up with TRBD2. The CDR3 length is 22 residues. The V gene end was trimmed by 4 bases and the J gene end by 7 bases; junction bases not matched to a gene: 25. Looked up from germline, CDR1 is LGHNA and CDR2 is YNFKEQ. CDR3 sequence: CASSPYSTGTASGRALDGELFF. CDR3 DNA: TGTGCCAGCAGCCCTTATTCGACAGGGACGGCTAGCGGGAGGGCCTTGGACGGGGAGCTGTTTTTT.

J is TRBJ2-1 and V is TRBV7-6; the D is unclear. The germline CDR1 and CDR2 sequences are SGHVS and FNYEAQ. The CDR3 sequence is 17 residues long. Trimming removed 1 base at V and 0 bases at J, with 13 bases between. CDR3 nucleotides: TGTGCCAGCAGCTTAGGGCCGGAGACTTACTCCTACAATGAGCAGTTCTTC. Translating it yields CASSLGPETYSYNEQFF. Drawing the rest from reference TRBV7-6 and TRBJ2-1, the complete variable domain is GAGVSQSPRYKVTKRGQDVALRCDPISGHVSLYWYRQALGQGPEFLTYFNYEAQQDKSGLPNDRFSAERPEGSISTLTIQRTEQRDSAMYRCASSLGPETYSYNEQFFGPGTRLTVL.

The V call is TRBV7-2, the J call TRBJ2-7; tentatively, D is TRBD2 (5 bases). Trimming took off 5 bases at V and 3 bases at J, with 17 bases between the two ends. From germline, CDR1 is SGHTA and CDR2 FQGNSA. The CDR3 has 15 amino acids. The CDR3 reads CASSRDREDIYEQYF. CDR3 in DNA: TGTGCCAGCAGCCGCGACCGGGAAGATATCTACGAGCAGTACTTC.

J is TRBJ1-1 and V is TRBV7-9; 7 bases are a match to TRBD1. Unmatched junction bases numbered 9, after V lost 6 bases and J lost 8 bases. The CDR3 length is 13 residues. The germline gives CDR1 SEHNR, CDR2 FQNEAQ (reference sequence). The CDR3 reads CASSHEGAGEAFF. In nucleotides, the CDR3 is TGTGCCAGCAGTCACGAGGGGGCGGGAGAAGCTTTCTTT.

The table lists this clone with a count of one. The rearrangement joins TRBV7-2 to TRBJ2-5; 10 positions match TRBD2. Germline trimming cut 3 bases from V and 4 bases from J; bases unmatched to any gene: 11. This CDR3 is 17 amino acids long. Germline V gives CDR1 SGHTA, CDR2 FQGNSA. Written as DNA, the CDR3 is TGTGCCAGCAGCTTTCGTGGGACTAGCGATCGAGGAGAGACCCAGTACTTC. Translation gives CASSFRGTSDRGETQYF.

The gene calls are TRBV6-1 and TRBJ2-2, with 9 bases matching TRBD1. Trimming took 10 bases from V and 0 from J; bases not matched to a gene: 6. From germline, CDR1 is MNHNS and CDR2 SASEGT. This CDR3 has 15 amino acids. The CDR3: CATSRQGANTGELFF. For the CDR3, the DNA is TGTGCCACCTCCAGACAGGGGGCGAACACCGGGGAGCTGTTTTTT.

This chain uses TRBV18 with TRBJ1-5; D call uncertain. Trimming removed 1 base at V and 4 bases at J, with 11 bases between. CDR1 and CDR2 from the germline V gene are KGHSH and LQKENI. This CDR3 has 15 amino acids. CDR3: CASSPLSGVNQPQHF. The DNA of the CDR3 is TGTGCCAGCTCACCACTTTCGGGCGTAAATCAGCCCCAGCATTTT. The full variable domain, completed using reference TRBV18 and TRBJ1-5, is NAGVMQNPRHLVRRRGQEARLRCSPMKGHSHVYWYRQLPEEGLKFMVYLQKENIIDESGMPKERFSAEFPKEGPSILRIQQVVRGDSAAYFCASSPLSGVNQPQHFGDGTRLSIL.

This clone is a singleton in its sample. The V gene is TRBV4-2, the J gene TRBJ2-5; D perhaps matches TRBD1 (5 bases). Trimming stripped 0 bases from V and 1 base from J, with 15 bases between. The CDR3 loop spans 17 amino acids. Germline loops: CDR1 LGHNA, CDR2 YNFKEQ. CDR3 residues: CASSQDGGVRGQETQYF. The DNA for the CDR3 is TGTGCCAGCAGCCAAGATGGTGGCGTTAGGGGCCAAGAGACCCAGTACTTC.

The chain has TRBV7-3 and TRBJ2-1; D assignment may be TRBD1 or TRBD2 (5 bases each). Germline-derived CDR1 and CDR2 are SGHTA and FQGTGA. V gave up 5 bases and J gave up 3 bases, with 17 bases separating them. This CDR3 has 16 amino acids. This chain's CDR3 is CASSRAGTNNYNEQFF. The CDR3 DNA is TGTGCCAGCAGCCGGGCCGGGACGAATAACTACAATGAGCAGTTCTTC.

The V call is TRBV5-6, the J call TRBJ2-1, with 8 bases matching TRBD2. The CDR3 is 16 residues long. Germline loops: CDR1 SGHDT, CDR2 YYEEEE. V lost 1 base and J lost 4; bases outside the gene matches: 7. The CDR3 nucleotides are TGTGCCAGCAGCTTGCAGATCGGGAGGGGGTACAATGAGCAGTTCTTC. Translation: CASSLQIGRGYNEQFF.

This clone was recorded only once. V gene TRBV11-2 combines with J gene TRBJ2-1, with 10 positions matching TRBD2. The germline CDR1 and CDR2 sequences are SGHAT and FQNNGV. Germline trimming cut 6 bases from V and 6 bases from J; bases unmatched to any gene: 8. This CDR3 is 15 amino acids long. CDR3 nucleotide sequence: TGTGCCAGCAGTCCCCTAGCGGGGGCCGCCAATGAGCAGTTCTTC. It is translated as CASSPLAGAANEQFF.

J is TRBJ1-4 and V is TRBV5-4; the D gene is possibly TRBD1 (6 bases). The V gene lost 0 bases and the J gene lost 8 bases, with 11 bases spanning the gap. CDR3 length equals 14 residues. Germline V gives CDR1 SGHNT, CDR2 YYREEE (reference sequence). The CDR3 nucleotides read TGTGCCAGCAGCTTGGCAGGGGCCCCCGAAAAACTGTTTTTT. It specifies CASSLAGAPEKLFF.

The chain recombines TRBV9 with TRBJ2-7, with 8 bases matching TRBD1. The trim removed 4 bases at V and 6 bases at J, leaving 3 bases unmatched. CDR1 is SGDLS, CDR2 YYNGEE, per germline. The length of the CDR3 is 12 residues. As DNA, the CDR3 is TGTGCCAGCAGCTCCACAGGGGGCGAGCAGTACTTC. Protein product: CASSSTGGEQYF.

The chain recombines TRBV6-5 with TRBJ1-4; a weak D match, TRBD1 (5 bases). Between the trimmed V and J ends, which lost 6 bases and 0 bases, there was a span of 8 bases. Germline V gene lookup returns CDR1 MNHEY and CDR2 SVGAGI. CDR3 length equals 14 residues. The CDR3 DNA follows: TGTGCCAGCAGCCCGACAGCAACTAATGAAAAACTGTTTTTT. Protein sequence: CASSPTATNEKLFF.

The rearrangement uses TRBV4-3 and TRBJ1-3; 7 positions agree with TRBD1. The CDR3 runs 13 residues. CDR1 and CDR2 from the germline V gene are LGHNA and YSLEER. Losses at the gene ends were 0 bases for V and 8 bases for J; bases not matched to a gene: 1. The CDR3 DNA sequence: TGCGCCAGCAGCCAAGACAGGGGGTACACCATATATTTT. Residues: CASSQDRGYTIYF.

The chain is built from TRBV6-1 and TRBJ2-7, with D uncertain. The V gene lost 4 bases and the J gene lost 2 bases, with 12 bases spanning the gap. This CDR3 contains 14 residues. Per the germline V gene, CDR1 is MNHNS and CDR2 is SASEGT. The CDR3 region is CASSVGLSPYEQYF. In nucleotides, the CDR3 is TGTGCCAGCAGTGTCGGCCTGTCGCCCTACGAGCAGTACTTC.

This clone has just one count. The chain uses TRBV11-2 and TRBJ1-2; no clear D gene. This CDR3 is 13 amino acids long. The V end was cut by 4 bases, the J end by 2 bases, with 8 bases between. Germline V gene lookup returns CDR1 SGHAT and CDR2 FQNNGV. The CDR3 region has the DNA TGTGCCAGCAGCTCCGGACGGAACTATGGCTACACCTTC. Its protein product is CASSSGRNYGYTF.

The rearrangement links TRBV5-5 to TRBJ1-4, with TRBD1 as a possible D gene (5 bases). CDR3 size: 12 residues. CDR1 SGHKS and CDR2 YYEKEE come from the germline V gene (reference sequence). Trimming took 0 bases from V and 13 from J, leaving 10 bases between them. In DNA, the CDR3 is TGTGCCAGCAGCTTGGGAGTCGGGGGACTGTTTTTT. This gives the protein CASSLGVGGLFF.

The V call is TRBV19, the J call TRBJ2-3; D gene uncertain. The CDR3 has 14 residues. Germline CDR1 is LNHDA and CDR2 is SQIVND (reference sequence). V was clipped by 2 bases and J by 0 bases, with 6 bases between them. Here the CDR3 reads CASSILLSTDTQYF. In nucleotides, the CDR3 is TGTGCCAGTAGTATACTCCTAAGCACAGATACGCAGTATTTT. The whole variable domain, remainder taken from reference TRBV19 and TRBJ2-3, is DGGITQSPKYLFRKEGQNVTLSCEQNLNHDAMYWYRQDPGQGLRLIYYSQIVNDFQKGDIAEGYSVSREKKESFPLTVTSAQKNPTAFYLCASSILLSTDTQYFGPGTRLTVL.

V usage is TRBV5-4 and J usage is TRBJ2-5, with TRBD2 identical over 12 bases. The CDR3 is made up of 15 amino acids. Germline trimming cut 4 bases from V and 5 bases from J; bases unmatched to any gene: 6. CDR1 is SGHNT and CDR2 is YYREEE in the germline V gene (reference sequence). CDR3: CASSVGLAGRETQYF. CDR3 nucleotide sequence: TGTGCCAGCAGCGTCGGACTAGCGGGGAGGGAGACCCAGTACTTC.

The rearrangement joins TRBV28 to TRBJ2-1; 10 nucleotides agree with TRBD1. V trimming: 7 bases; J trimming: 5 bases; junction bases outside the gene matches: 11. The CDR3 has 16 residues. Germline loops: CDR1 MDHEN, CDR2 SYDVKM. The CDR3 is CASTWVGTGDNNEQFF. In nucleotides, the CDR3 is TGTGCCAGCACTTGGGTCGGGACAGGGGATAACAATGAGCAGTTCTTC.

V gene TRBV18 combines with J gene TRBJ1-3; the match to TRBD1 covers 7 bases. The CDR3 runs to 16 residues. Trimming removed 1 base from V and 0 bases from J; junction bases left unmatched: 3. CDR1 is KGHSH and CDR2 is LQKENI in the germline V gene. The CDR3 region has the DNA TGTGCCAGCTCACCACTACAGGGGAACTCTGGAAACACCATATATTTT. It translates to CASSPLQGNSGNTIYF.

The chain combines TRBV6-5 with TRBJ1-5, with D possibly TRBD1 on 6 matching bases. Trimming took off 5 bases at V and 2 bases at J, with 7 bases between the two ends. Germline V gene lookup returns CDR1 MNHEY and CDR2 SVGAGI. The CDR3 contains 13 residues. This CDR3 reads CASSRTGNQPQHF. In nucleotides, the CDR3 is TGTGCCAGCAGTAGGACAGGCAATCAGCCCCAGCATTTT.

This clone is large in the sample. This chain uses TRBV10-3 with TRBJ1-1; D not resolved. The ends were cut back, 4 bases at V and 7 bases at J, with 7 bases in the middle. CDR3 size: 11 residues. CDR1 ENHRY and CDR2 SYGVKD come from the germline V gene. The CDR3 nucleotides are TGTGCCATCAGTGGGGCGCATGAAGCTTTCTTT. It specifies CAISGAHEAFF.

V usage is TRBV6-5 and J usage is TRBJ2-6, with D maybe TRBD2 (5 bases). The CDR3 is 15 amino acids. V was cut by 9 bases and J by 0 bases, with 12 bases left in between. The germline V gene has CDR1 MNHEY and CDR2 SVGAGI. The CDR3 region is CASTGSSSGANVLTF. CDR3 bases: TGTGCCAGTACGGGGAGTAGCTCTGGGGCCAACGTCCTGACTTTC.

The V gene is TRBV28, the J gene TRBJ2-7; 7 nucleotides line up with TRBD1. There are 15 residues in the CDR3. J gave up 1 base and V 10 bases, and 13 bases lay outside the gene matches. Per germline, CDR1 MDHEN and CDR2 SYDVKM. The CDR3 sequence: CATRVQDRQSYEQYF. CDR3 nucleotide sequence: TGTGCCACCCGGGTCCAGGACAGGCAATCCTACGAGCAGTACTTC.